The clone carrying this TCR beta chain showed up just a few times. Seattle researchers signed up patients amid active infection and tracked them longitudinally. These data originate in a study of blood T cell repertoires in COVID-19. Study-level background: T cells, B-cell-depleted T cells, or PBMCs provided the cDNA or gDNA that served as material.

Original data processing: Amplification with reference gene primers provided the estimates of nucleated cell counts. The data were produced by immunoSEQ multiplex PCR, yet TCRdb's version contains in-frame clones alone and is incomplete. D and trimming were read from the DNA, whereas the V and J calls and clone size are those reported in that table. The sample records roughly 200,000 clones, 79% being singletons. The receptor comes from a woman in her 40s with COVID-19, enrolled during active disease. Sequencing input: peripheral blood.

The CDR3 reads CASNAGTGQDTQYF. The CDR3 nucleotides read TGTGCCAGCAACGCCGGAACAGGACAAGATACGCAGTATTTT. The J gene is TRBJ2-3, the V gene TRBV7-2; tentative D call: TRBD1 (5 bases). V lost 7 bases to trimming and J lost 5 bases, with 16 bases between them. The germline V gene encodes CDR1 SGHTA and CDR2 FQGNSA. The CDR3 extends over 14 amino acids.